A single sample gave rise to the 27 T cell receptor beta chains below, sequenced in a study of blood T cell repertoires in COVID-19. Method: immunoSEQ multiplex PCR; TCRdb's copy keeps in-frame clones and lacks some. The sample includes over 45,000 clones, approximately 80% of them seen just once. Sequencing was done on a sample of peripheral blood. These receptors originate from a human donor with active or convalescent COVID-19. The donor label of this sample is uncertain.

This rearrangement joins TRBV21-1 to TRBJ1-2; whether TRBD1, the table's D call, matches the DNA was not checked. TRBV21-1 is labeled a pseudogene. CDR3 length equals 16 residues. As DNA, the CDR3 is TGTGCCAGCGAGCAAAGGGGACAGGGGCCTTTGGGGGGCTACACCTTC. This sequence encodes CASEQRGQGPLGGYTF.

V usage is TRBV11-2 and J usage is TRBJ1-2; D may be TRBD1 (5 bases). Per germline, CDR1 SGHAT and CDR2 FQNNGV. This CDR3 has 13 residues. V shed 1 base and J shed 6 bases, with 9 bases lying between them. CDR3 nucleotides: TGTGCCAGCAGCTTAGGTGTAGGGGATGGCTACACCTTC. This codes for CASSLGVGDGYTF.

This clone was seen at least ten times. V is TRBV7-9 and J is TRBJ2-7; a possible D gene is TRBD2 (6 bases). CDR1 SEHNR and CDR2 FQNEAQ come from the germline V gene (reference sequence). CDR3 length equals 15 residues. Trimming pared 6 bases from V and 6 bases from J, leaving 21 bases between. CDR3 in DNA: TGTGCCAGCAGGAAGCCGGGACTCGGTTCGTCCGAGCAGTACTTC. Protein: CASRKPGLGSSEQYF.

The chain is built from TRBV6-1 and TRBJ2-1; 9 bases are a match to TRBD2. Germline V gives CDR1 MNHNS, CDR2 SASEGT. V gave up 3 bases and J gave up 0 bases; unmatched junction bases: 3. This CDR3 region has 16 residues. The CDR3 nucleotides are TGTGCCAGCAGTGAGCTAGCGGGATCCTCCTACAATGAGCAGTTCTTC. It codes for CASSELAGSSYNEQFF.

The rearrangement uses TRBV11-2 and TRBJ2-3, with D possibly TRBD2 on 6 matching bases. V shed 4 bases and J shed 5 bases, with 13 bases lying between them. CDR1 is SGHAT, CDR2 FQNNGV, per germline. CDR3 size: 14 residues. The CDR3 DNA follows: TGTGCCAGCAGCTCCCGGGGGACCCGAGATACGCAGTATTTT. Residues: CASSSRGTRDTQYF. The full variable domain, its missing parts supplied by reference TRBV11-2 and TRBJ2-3, is EAGVAQSPRYKIIEKRQSVAFWCNPISGHATLYWYQQILGQGPKLLIQFQNNGVVDDSQLPKDRFSAERLKGVDSTLKIQPAKLEDSAVYLCASSSRGTRDTQYFGPGTRLTVL.

V gene TRBV3-1 (or the pseudogene TRBV3-2) combines with J gene TRBJ2-7, with 8 bases aligning to TRBD1. This CDR3 region has 14 residues. The germline gives CDR1 LGHDT, CDR2 YNNKEL (reference sequence). The J segment lost 7 bases and the V segment lost 1 base, leaving 6 bases of the junction unmatched. The CDR3 sequence is CASSQGQGAKEQYF. CDR3 coding DNA: TGTGCCAGCAGCCAAGGGCAGGGGGCAAAGGAGCAGTACTTC.

The CDR3 sequence: CAAGIAGTYEQYF. CDR3 DNA: TGTGCCGCCGGTATAGCGGGGACCTACGAGCAGTACTTC. The chain has TRBV6-5 and TRBJ2-7; 8 bases line up with TRBD2. In germline, CDR1 is MNHEY, CDR2 SVGAGI. The CDR3 covers 13 residues. V was clipped by 11 bases and J by 2 bases; unmatched bases: 8.

The genes are TRBV18 and TRBJ2-3; 10 bases match TRBD2. The CDR3 totals 17 residues. Germline V gives CDR1 KGHSH, CDR2 LQKENI. Unmatched junction bases numbered 11, after V lost 6 bases and J lost 2 bases. The CDR3 DNA reads as TGTGCCAGCTCCGTCACGGGGCTAGCGGGAGCCACAGATACGCAGTATTTT. Its protein product is CASSVTGLAGATDTQYF.

This rearrangement joins TRBV7-9 to TRBJ2-3; TRBD2 might be the D (7 bases). Germline CDR1 is SEHNR and CDR2 is FQNEAQ (reference sequence). CDR3 size: 16 residues. Trimming removed 5 bases from V and 3 bases from J, with 18 bases in between. The DNA of the CDR3 is TGTGCCAGCAGCCCTCGGGGGGCCGAGATTACAGATACGCAGTATTTT. Translated, it gives CASSPRGAEITDTQYF. Using reference TRBV7-9 and TRBJ2-3 for the parts outside the CDR3, the full variable domain is DTGVSQNPRHKITKRGQNVTFRCDPISEHNRLYWYRQTLGQGPEFLTYFQNEAQLEKSRLLSDRFSAERPKGSFSTLEIQRTEQGDSAMYLCASSPRGAEITDTQYFGPGTRLTVL.

The chain carries TRBV19 and TRBJ1-2, with TRBD1 identical over 7 bases. The CDR3 totals 14 residues. The trim removed 5 bases at V and 6 bases at J, leaving 9 bases unmatched. Germline assignment: CDR1 LNHDA and CDR2 SQIVND (reference sequence). The CDR3 spells CASSGQTGFNGYTF. The DNA of the CDR3 is TGTGCCAGTAGTGGGCAGACAGGGTTCAATGGCTACACCTTC.

A single count supports this clone. This rearrangement joins TRBV25-1 to TRBJ2-5; D is unresolved. Between the trimmed V and J ends, which lost 11 bases and 5 bases, there was a span of 18 bases. The CDR3 spans 13 residues. CDR1 is MGHDK and CDR2 is SYGVNS in the germline V gene. The CDR3 sequence: CASQSSGYETQYF. CDR3 nucleotide sequence: TGTGCCTCCCAGAGTTCAGGTTATGAGACCCAGTACTTC.

In this sample, this clone turned up once. The V gene is TRBV24-1, the J gene TRBJ1-4; 9 positions match TRBD1. Germline-derived CDR1 and CDR2 are KGHDR and SFDVKD. The CDR3 runs to 15 residues. J gave up 5 bases and V 2 bases, and 2 bases lay outside the gene matches. The CDR3 sequence: CATSDSGTGNEKLFF. DNA for the CDR3: TGTGCCACCAGTGATTCCGGGACAGGGAATGAAAAACTGTTTTTT.

The genes are TRBV14 and TRBJ2-3, with TRBD2 matching 13 bases. V shed 4 bases and J 3 bases; nucleotides not matched to a gene: 4. The germline gives CDR1 SGHDN, CDR2 FVKESK. The length of the CDR3 is 16 residues. The CDR3 nucleotides are TGTGCCAGCAGCCCGGGACTAGCGGGATTGACAGATACGCAGTATTTT. Its translation: CASSPGLAGLTDTQYF. The full variable domain, its missing parts supplied by reference TRBV14 and TRBJ2-3, is EAGVTQFPSHSVIEKGQTVTLRCDPISGHDNLYWYRRVMGKEIKFLLHFVKESKQDESGMPNNRFLAERTGGTYSTLKVQPAELEDSGVYFCASSPGLAGLTDTQYFGPGTRLTVL.

This chain joins TRBV3-1 (or the pseudogene TRBV3-2) and TRBJ1-4; D not resolved. Trimming took off 0 bases at V and 8 bases at J, with 25 bases between the two ends. The CDR3 has 19 amino acids. CDR1 is LGHDT, CDR2 YNNKEL, per germline (reference sequence). The CDR3 here is CASSQDLGGLGIGREKLFF. The CDR3 DNA follows: TGTGCCAGCAGCCAAGATCTAGGCGGGTTGGGGATCGGAAGGGAAAAACTGTTTTTT.

The table lists this clone with many counts. V usage is TRBV5-1 and J usage is TRBJ2-3; 10 nucleotides line up with TRBD1. V shed 3 bases, J shed 3 bases, and the junction held 4 bases outside the gene matches. The CDR3 loop spans 15 amino acids. The germline V gene encodes CDR1 SGHRS and CDR2 YFSETQ. The CDR3 loop reads CASSYGQGGTDTQYF. CDR3 nucleotides: TGCGCCAGCAGCTATGGACAGGGGGGAACAGATACGCAGTATTTT.

The chain joins TRBV30 to TRBJ2-3, with D possibly matching TRBD2 (5 bases). V lost 5 bases to trimming and J lost 10 bases, with 13 bases between them. Germline V CDR1 and CDR2: GTSNPN, SVGIG (reference sequence). CDR3 size: 11 residues. CDR3 region: CAWLEARAQYF. CDR3 nucleotide sequence: TGTGCCTGGTTGGAGGCGAGGGCGCAGTATTTT.

This clone was counted only a few times. This sequence joins TRBV6-5 and TRBJ2-2, with 13 nucleotides matching TRBD2. The V gene end was trimmed by 6 bases and the J gene end by 4 bases; junction bases not matched to a gene: 2. Germline CDR1 reads MNHEY; CDR2 reads SVGAGI. This CDR3 spans 15 amino acids. The CDR3 DNA sequence: TGTGCCAGCAGAAGGACTAGCGGGAGCACCGGGGAGCTGTTTTTT. This translates into CASRRTSGSTGELFF.

The genes are TRBV5-4 and TRBJ1-1, with unresolved D. CDR3 size: 12 residues. With 3 bases removed from V and 2 bases from J, the gap between germline ends came to 5 bases. Germline lookup yields CDR1 SGHNT and CDR2 YYREEE (reference sequence). Here the CDR3 DNA reads TGTGCCAGCAGCTATAGCAACACTGAAGCTTTCTTT. This gives the protein CASSYSNTEAFF.

The chain carries TRBV9 and TRBJ2-1, with 7 bases lining up with TRBD2. The V gene end was trimmed by 0 bases and the J gene end by 3 bases; junction bases not matched to a gene: 3. CDR3 length: 15 residues. Per germline, CDR1 SGDLS and CDR2 YYNGEE. The CDR3 DNA is TGTGCCAGCAGCGTAGCTGGGGGGGGCTACAATGAGCAGTTCTTC. Amino acid sequence: CASSVAGGGYNEQFF.

The V gene is TRBV6-1, the J gene TRBJ2-7; 7 bases line up with TRBD2. Germline V gene lookup returns CDR1 MNHNS and CDR2 SASEGT. There are 15 residues in the CDR3. Germline trimming cut 2 bases from V and 0 bases from J; bases unmatched to any gene: 4. CDR3 amino acids: CASSERLAASYEQYF. CDR3 coding DNA: TGTGCCAGCAGTGAACGTCTAGCGGCCTCCTACGAGCAGTACTTC.

This chain links TRBV29-1 with TRBJ2-7, with D perhaps TRBD1 (5 bases). The CDR3 extends over 13 amino acids. V was shortened by 2 bases and J by 0 bases, with 8 bases between the two germline ends. Germline V CDR1 and CDR2: SQVTM, ANQGSEA. The CDR3 sequence: CSVEQGHSYEQYF. CDR3 nucleotide sequence: TGCAGCGTTGAACAGGGCCACTCCTACGAGCAGTACTTC.

The count of this clone is one. This sequence joins TRBV3-1 (or the pseudogene TRBV3-2) and TRBJ2-5; weak D call: TRBD2 (6 bases). Trimming pared 5 bases from V and 3 bases from J, leaving 13 bases between. Germline V gene lookup returns CDR1 LGHDT and CDR2 YNNKEL (reference sequence). The CDR3 is 14 amino acids. DNA for the CDR3: TGTGCCAGCAGCTTTTTGGCGGGAAAAGAGACCCAGTACTTC. Translating gives CASSFLAGKETQYF.

This clone has just a few counts. This rearrangement joins TRBV7-9 to TRBJ2-1; 7 bases line up with TRBD2. The germline V gene has CDR1 SEHNR and CDR2 FQNEAQ (reference sequence). This CDR3 has 14 amino acids. V was pared by 7 bases and J by 4 bases, with 7 bases of the junction left unmatched. Here the CDR3 reads CASTIAGPYNEQFF. CDR3 DNA sequence: TGTGCCAGCACCATAGCGGGCCCATACAATGAGCAGTTCTTC.

The rearrangement joins TRBV24-1 to TRBJ2-4; D is possibly TRBD1 (6 bases). This CDR3 region has 18 residues. V lost 3 bases and J lost 0, with 17 bases in between. The germline V gene has CDR1 KGHDR and CDR2 SFDVKD. The CDR3 spells CATSDTDPRGTAKNIQYF. The DNA of the CDR3 is TGTGCCACCAGTGATACCGATCCCAGGGGAACAGCCAAAAACATTCAGTACTTC.

This clone was observed once. This chain uses TRBV25-1 with TRBJ2-7; D call uncertain. Trimming left V 4 bases short and J 3 bases short, with 4 bases between. Germline-derived CDR1 and CDR2 are MGHDK and SYGVNS. This CDR3 has 11 amino acids. CDR3 sequence reads: CASSARYEQYF. In nucleotides, the CDR3 is TGTGCCAGCAGTGCTCGCTACGAGCAGTACTTC.

J is TRBJ1-5 and V is TRBV5-6; no clear D. Looked up from germline, CDR1 is SGHDT and CDR2 is YYEEEE. The CDR3 contains 15 residues. V was shortened by 1 base and J by 0 bases, with 8 bases between the two germline ends. CDR3 nucleotide sequence: TGTGCCAGCAGCTTGATTCAGGCTAGCAATCAGCCCCAGCATTTT. Translation gives CASSLIQASNQPQHF.

This chain joins TRBV7-9 and TRBJ1-4; 10 bases match TRBD1. The germline gives CDR1 SEHNR, CDR2 FQNEAQ (reference sequence). J was trimmed by 8 bases and V by 5 bases; bases with no gene match: 8. The CDR3 covers 15 residues. The CDR3 nucleotides are TGTGCCAGCAGCCTACCGGGACAGGGGAAGGAAAAACTGTTTTTT. This translates into CASSLPGQGKEKLFF.